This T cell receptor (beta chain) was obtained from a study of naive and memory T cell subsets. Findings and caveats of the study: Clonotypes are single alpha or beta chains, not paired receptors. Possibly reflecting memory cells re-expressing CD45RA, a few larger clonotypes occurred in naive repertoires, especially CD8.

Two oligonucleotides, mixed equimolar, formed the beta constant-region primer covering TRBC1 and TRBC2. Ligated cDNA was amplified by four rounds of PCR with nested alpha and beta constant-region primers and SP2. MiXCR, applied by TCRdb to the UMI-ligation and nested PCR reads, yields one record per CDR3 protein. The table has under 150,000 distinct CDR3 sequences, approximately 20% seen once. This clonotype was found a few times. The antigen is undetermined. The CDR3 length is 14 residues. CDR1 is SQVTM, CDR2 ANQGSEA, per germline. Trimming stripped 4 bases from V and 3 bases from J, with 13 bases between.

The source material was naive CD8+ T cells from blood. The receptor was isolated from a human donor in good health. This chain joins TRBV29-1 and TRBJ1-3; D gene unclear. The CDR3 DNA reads TGCAGCGTTGCGGACGAAGAGGATGGAAACACCATATATTTT. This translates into CSVADEEDGNTIYF. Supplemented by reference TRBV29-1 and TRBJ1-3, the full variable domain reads SAVISQKPSRDICQRGTSLTIQCQVDSQVTMMFWYRQQPGQSLTLIATANQGSEATYESGFVIDKFPISRPNLTFSTLTVSNMSPEDSSIYLCSVADEEDGNTIYFGEGSWLTVV.